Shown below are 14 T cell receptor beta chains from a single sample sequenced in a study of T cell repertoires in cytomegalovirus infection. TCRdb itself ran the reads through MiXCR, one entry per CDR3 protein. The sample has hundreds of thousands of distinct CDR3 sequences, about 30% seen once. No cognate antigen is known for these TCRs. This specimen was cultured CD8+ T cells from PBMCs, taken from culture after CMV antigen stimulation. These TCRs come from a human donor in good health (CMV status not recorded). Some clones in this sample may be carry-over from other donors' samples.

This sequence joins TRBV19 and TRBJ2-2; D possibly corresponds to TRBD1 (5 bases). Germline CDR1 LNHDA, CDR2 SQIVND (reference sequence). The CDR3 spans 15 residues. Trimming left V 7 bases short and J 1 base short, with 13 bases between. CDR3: CASKGKVRNTGELFF. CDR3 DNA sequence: TGTGCCAGTAAGGGGAAGGTACGGAACACCGGGGAGCTGTTTTTT.

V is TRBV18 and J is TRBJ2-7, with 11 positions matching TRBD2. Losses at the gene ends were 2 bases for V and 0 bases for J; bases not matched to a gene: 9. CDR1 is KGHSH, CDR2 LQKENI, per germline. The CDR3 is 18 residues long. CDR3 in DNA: TGTGCCAGCTCACCAGGGACTAGCGGCGCCAGGAGCTCCTACGAGCAGTACGTC. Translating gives CASSPGTSGARSSYEQYV.

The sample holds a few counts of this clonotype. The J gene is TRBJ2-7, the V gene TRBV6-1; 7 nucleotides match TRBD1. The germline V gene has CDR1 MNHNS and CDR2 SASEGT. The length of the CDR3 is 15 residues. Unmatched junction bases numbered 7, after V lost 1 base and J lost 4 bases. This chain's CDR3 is CASSEEVRQGYEQYV. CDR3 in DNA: TGTGCCAGCAGTGAAGAGGTGAGACAGGGTTACGAGCAGTACGTC.

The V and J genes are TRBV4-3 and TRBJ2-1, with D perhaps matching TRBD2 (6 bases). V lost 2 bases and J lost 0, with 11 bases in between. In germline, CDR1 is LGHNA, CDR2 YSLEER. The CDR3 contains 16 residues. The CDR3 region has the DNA TGCGCCAGCAGCCAATCGGCGGGAAACTCCTACAATGAGCAGTTCTTC. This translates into CASSQSAGNSYNEQFF.

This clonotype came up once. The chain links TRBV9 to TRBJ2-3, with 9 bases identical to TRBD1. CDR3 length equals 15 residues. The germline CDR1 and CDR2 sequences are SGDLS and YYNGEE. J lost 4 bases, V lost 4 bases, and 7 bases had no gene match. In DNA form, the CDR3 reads TGTGCCAGCAGCAGGACAGGGGATGCGGCAGATACGCAGTATTTT. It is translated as CASSRTGDAADTQYF.

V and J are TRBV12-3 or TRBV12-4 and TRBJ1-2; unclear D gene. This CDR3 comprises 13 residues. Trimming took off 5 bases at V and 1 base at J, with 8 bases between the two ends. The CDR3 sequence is CASSDHVNYGYTF. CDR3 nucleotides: TGTGCCAGCAGTGATCACGTTAACTATGGCTACACCTTC.

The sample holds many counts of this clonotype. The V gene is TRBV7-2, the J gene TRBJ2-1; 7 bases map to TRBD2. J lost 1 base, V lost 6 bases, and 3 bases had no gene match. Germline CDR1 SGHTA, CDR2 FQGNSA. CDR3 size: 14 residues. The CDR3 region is CASSPGGSYNEQFF. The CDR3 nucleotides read TGTGCCAGCAGTCCGGGGGGTTCCTACAATGAGCAGTTCTTC.

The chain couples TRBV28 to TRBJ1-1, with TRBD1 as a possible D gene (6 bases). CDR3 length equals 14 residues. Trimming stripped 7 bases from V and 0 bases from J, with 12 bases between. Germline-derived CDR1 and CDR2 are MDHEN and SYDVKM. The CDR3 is CASTGVGMNTEAFF. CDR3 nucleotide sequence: TGTGCCAGCACAGGGGTGGGTATGAACACTGAAGCTTTCTTT.

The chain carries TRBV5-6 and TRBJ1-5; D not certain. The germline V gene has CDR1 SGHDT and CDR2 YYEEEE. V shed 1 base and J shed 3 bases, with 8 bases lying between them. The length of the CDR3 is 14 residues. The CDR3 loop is CASSLKRINQPQHF. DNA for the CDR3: TGTGCCAGCAGCTTGAAACGGATCAATCAGCCCCAGCATTTT.

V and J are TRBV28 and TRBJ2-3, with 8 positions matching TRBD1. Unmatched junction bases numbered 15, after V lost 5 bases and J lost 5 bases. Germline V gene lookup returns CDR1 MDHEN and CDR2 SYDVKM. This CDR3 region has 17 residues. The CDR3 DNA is TGTGCCAGCAGTCGACGCGACAGGGGAAATTCTGGAGATACGCAGTATTTT. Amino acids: CASSRRDRGNSGDTQYF.

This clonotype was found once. The CDR3 protein is CASGRGIGVTEAFF. CDR3 DNA: TGTGCCAGCGGTAGGGGGATTGGTGTCACTGAAGCTTTCTTT. This rearrangement joins TRBV27 to TRBJ1-1, with a weak D call TRBD1 (6 bases). The germline gives CDR1 MNHEY, CDR2 SMNVEV (reference sequence). V was trimmed by 8 bases and J by 4 bases, leaving 17 bases between them. CDR3 length equals 14 residues.

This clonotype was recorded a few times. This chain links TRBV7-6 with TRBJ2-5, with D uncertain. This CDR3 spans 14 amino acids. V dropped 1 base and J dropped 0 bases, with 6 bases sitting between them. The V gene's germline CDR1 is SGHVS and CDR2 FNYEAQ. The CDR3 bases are TGTGCCAGCAGCTTAGATGGGGACCAAGAGACCCAGTACTTC. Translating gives CASSLDGDQETQYF.

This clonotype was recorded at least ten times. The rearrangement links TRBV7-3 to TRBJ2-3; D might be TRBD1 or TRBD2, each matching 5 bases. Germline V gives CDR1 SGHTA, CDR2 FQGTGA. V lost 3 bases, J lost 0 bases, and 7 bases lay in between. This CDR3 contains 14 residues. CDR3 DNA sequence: TGTGCCAGCAGCTTGAGGGACAGCACAGATACGCAGTATTTT. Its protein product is CASSLRDSTDTQYF.

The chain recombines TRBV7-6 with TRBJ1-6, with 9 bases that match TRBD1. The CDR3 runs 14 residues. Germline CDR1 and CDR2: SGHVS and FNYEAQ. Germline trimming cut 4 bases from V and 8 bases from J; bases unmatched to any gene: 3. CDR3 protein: CASSSQGAHSPLHF. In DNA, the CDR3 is TGTGCCAGCAGCTCACAGGGGGCTCATTCACCCCTCCACTTT.